The 7 T cell receptor beta chains listed next were all sequenced from one sample in a study of T cells in Graves' hyperthyroidism and ophthalmopathy. Amplification yielded TCR beta CDR3 regions, with RNA transcripts as the source. The HTBI set primed first-round TCR CDR3 RT-PCR. TCRdb recomputed calls from the multiplex PCR reads with MiXCR, one row per CDR3 protein. The table includes 350,000 to 400,000 distinct CDR3 sequences, roughly 18% detected once. The sequenced sample consisted of blood. Receptors were obtained from a man younger than 35 with Graves' ophthalmopathy.

This clonotype was found many times. The chain joins TRBV11-2 to TRBJ1-2; D uncertain. Trimming removed 6 bases at V and 4 bases at J, with 12 bases between. This CDR3 has 13 amino acids. Germline assignment: CDR1 SGHAT and CDR2 FQNNGV. CDR3 bases: TGTGCCAGCAGTTTCGCCACAGCCTATGGCTACACCTTC. This sequence encodes CASSFATAYGYTF.

This rearrangement joins TRBV7-9 to TRBJ2-1, with TRBD2 matching over 11 bases. The V gene's germline CDR1 is SEHNR and CDR2 FQNEAQ (reference sequence). Losses at the gene ends were 6 bases for V and 0 bases for J; bases not matched to a gene: 13. This CDR3 has 19 amino acids. CDR3 sequence reads: CASSRDSSGGLSSYNEQFF. CDR3 nucleotide sequence: TGTGCCAGCAGTCGGGACTCTAGCGGGGGGCTGAGCTCCTACAATGAGCAGTTCTTC.

This clonotype was found a few times. The chain couples TRBV28 to TRBJ1-2; D call uncertain. Germline loops: CDR1 MDHEN, CDR2 SYDVKM. The CDR3 is made up of 15 amino acids. The CDR3 nucleotides read TGTGCGGTAGTCTCTTCTTGGCGATCGTACTATGGCTACACCTTC. Translated: CAVVSSWRSYYGYTF.

CDR3 nucleotide sequence: TGTGCCATCAGTTGGACAGGGAGCCAGCCCCAGCATTTT. It translates to CAISWTGSQPQHF. The rearrangement links TRBV10-3 to TRBJ1-5; the match to TRBD1 covers 8 bases. The CDR3 is 13 amino acids. The V gene's germline CDR1 is ENHRY and CDR2 SYGVKD. Unmatched junction bases numbered 4, after V lost 5 bases and J lost 7 bases.

The rearrangement joins TRBV7-2 to TRBJ2-7; the D is unclear. Germline V gives CDR1 SGHTA, CDR2 FQGNSA. V dropped 5 bases and J dropped 4 bases, with 15 bases sitting between them. The CDR3 sequence is 14 residues long. CDR3 sequence: CASSRNELTYEQYF. CDR3 nucleotide sequence: TGTGCCAGCAGCCGGAATGAACTAACGTACGAGCAGTACTTC. Looking up the rest from reference TRBV7-2 and TRBJ2-7 gives the full variable domain: GAGVSQSPSNKVTEKGKDVELRCDPISGHTALYWYRQSLGQGLEFLIYFQGNSAPDKSGLPSDRFSAERTGGSVSTLTIQRTQQEDSAVYLCASSRNELTYEQYFGPGTRLTVT.

The gene calls are TRBV6-1 and TRBJ1-6; no reliable D call. From germline, CDR1 is MNHNS and CDR2 SASEGT. This CDR3 is built from 16 residues. Trimming shortened V by 7 bases and J by 0 bases, and 13 bases separated the two germline ends. CDR3: CASNNQLSSYNSPLHF. Here the CDR3 DNA reads TGTGCCAGCAACAACCAATTGAGCTCCTATAATTCACCCCTCCACTTT.

This clonotype was found many times. This chain connects TRBV7-8 to TRBJ2-2; unclear D gene. CDR3 length: 17 amino acids. V shed 5 bases and J shed 3 bases, with 19 bases lying between them. Per the germline V gene, CDR1 is SGHVS and CDR2 is FQNEAQ. CDR3 region: CASSRAQATYDTGELFF. DNA for the CDR3: TGTGCCAGCAGCCGCGCGCAGGCAACGTACGACACCGGGGAGCTGTTTTTT.